This TCR beta chain was recovered during a study of T-cell reconstitution after alpha-beta-depleted transplantation in children. The CDR3 covers 12 residues. Germline V gene lookup returns CDR1 DFQATT and CDR2 SNEGSKA (reference sequence). Trimming pared 3 bases from V and 1 base from J, leaving 6 bases between. Overall study results and limits: From surviving recipient T cells and thymic progenitors came the high day-60 TCRbeta diversity observed in some patients. Several hundred expanded graft clones reportedly were the source of alpha-beta T cells about two months after transplant. At the one-year point after transplant, T-cell counts and TCRbeta diversity were found to come mostly from T cells that had been newly produced.

Researchers prepared the TCRbeta library using unique molecular identifiers, the study reports. TCRdb re-called the PCR reads with MiXCR, one entry per CDR3 protein. The sample gives about 980,000 distinct CDR3 sequences, 25% to 30% of which show up once; more than 25% is in the top ten. This clonotype showed up just a few times. Its antigen is unidentified. The origin of this receptor is a boy younger than two who had a stem cell transplant for SCID, so the T cells may come from the graft donor. Source: PBMCs, mostly from graft donor cells, taken 360 days after TCRalphabeta/CD19-depleted stem cell transplant. The chain has TRBV20-1 and TRBJ2-5, with unresolved D. CDR3 coding DNA: TGCAGTGCTAGGTTCCTCCAAGAGACCCAGTACTTC. Protein sequence: CSARFLQETQYF.